Detailed here is one TCR beta chain. Its antigen is currently unknown. CDR3 size: 15 residues. V was clipped by 5 bases and J by 0 bases, with 14 bases between them. Germline loops: CDR1 SGHTA, CDR2 FQGNSA. Sequenced by immunoSEQ multiplex PCR; TCRdb stores in-frame clones only, minus some. The table lists some 60,000 clones, around 93% of them singletons. The record originates from a study of OX40 agonist ivuxolimab in advanced cancers. About the study: Those treated in dose escalation had hepatocellular carcinoma, melanoma, renal cell cancer or head and neck cancer.

Findings and limits, study-wide: Expanded clones tended on average to be more numerous among CD8+ T cells than CD4+.

This TCR came from an adult with an advanced solid tumor such as melanoma, head and neck, liver or kidney cancer. This chain joins TRBV7-2 and TRBJ2-7, with D tentatively TRBD2 (6 bases). This specimen was CD4+ or CD8+ T cells sorted from blood, taken in a trial of the OX40 agonist ivuxolimab. The CDR3 region has the DNA TGTGCCAGCAGCCTAACTCGGGGGATCTCCTACGAGCAGTACTTC. Translating it yields CASSLTRGISYEQYF.